These 5 T cell receptor beta chains came from one sample sequenced in a study of T cell responses to AZD1222 COVID-19 vaccine. The protocol was immunoSEQ multiplex PCR, while the TCRdb copy is restricted to in-frame clones and leaves out a portion. The sample gives about 70,000 clones, 84% of which show up once; around 9.8% is in the top ten. The input for sequencing was peripheral blood, taken on day 0 of AZD1222 vaccination. The source is an adult in good health.

The V gene is TRBV21-1, the J gene TRBJ2-3; the table's D call TRBD1 went unverified against the DNA. TRBV21-1 is listed as a pseudogene. The CDR3 extends over 14 amino acids. The CDR3 reads CASSGSGLTDTQYF. The CDR3 nucleotides read TGTGCCAGCAGCGGGTCAGGGCTCACAGATACGCAGTATTTT.

The gene calls are TRBV15 and TRBJ2-6; 7 nucleotides line up with TRBD2. With 4 bases clipped from V and 0 bases from J, the junction kept 9 bases outside the gene matches. CDR1 is LNHNV, CDR2 YYDKDF, per germline (reference sequence). The CDR3 contains 18 residues. Here the CDR3 reads CATSTPRGGSSGANVLTF. The CDR3 nucleotides are TGTGCCACCAGCACCCCCCGGGGAGGGAGCTCTGGGGCCAACGTCCTGACTTTC.

The J gene is TRBJ1-2, the V gene TRBV5-1; the D gene is possibly TRBD1 (5 bases). This CDR3 region has 14 residues. CDR1 is SGHRS and CDR2 is YFSETQ in the germline V gene. Trimming took 4 bases from V and 8 from J, leaving 18 bases between them. The CDR3 bases are TGCGCCAGCAGCCCTACCCCTGGGGCGGAAGGCTACACCTTC. This sequence encodes CASSPTPGAEGYTF. Filled out from reference TRBV5-1 and TRBJ1-2, the complete variable domain reads KAGVTQTPRYLIKTRGQQVTLSCSPISGHRSVSWYQQTPGQGLQFLFEYFSETQRNKGNFPGRFSGRQFSNSRSEMNVSTLELGDSALYLCASSPTPGAEGYTFGSGTRLTVV.

The V gene is TRBV29-1, the J gene TRBJ2-3, with unresolved D. The CDR3 has 13 residues. The V and J ends lost 4 bases and 3 bases respectively, with 11 bases between them. CDR1 and CDR2 (germline): SQVTM, ANQGSEA. The CDR3 DNA reads as TGCAGCGTTGTATCGTCCGTTACAGATACGCAGTATTTT. This encodes CSVVSSVTDTQYF.

CDR3 sequence reads: CASSSNLEAFF. CDR3 nucleotides: TGTGCCAGCAGCTCCAATTTAGAGGCTTTCTTT. J is TRBJ1-1 and V is TRBV7-9, with D unresolved. Trimming took 4 bases from V and 11 from J, leaving 11 bases between them. Germline CDR1 reads SEHNR; CDR2 reads FQNEAQ (reference sequence). CDR3 length: 11 amino acids.